Listed here are 20 T cell receptor beta chains from one sample, sequenced in a study of beta chain features in type 1 diabetes. What was sequenced were expressed TCRB transcripts, since all of the isolated RNA had been reverse transcribed. The protocol was immunoSEQ multiplex PCR, while the TCRdb copy is restricted to in-frame clones and leaves out a portion. The repertoire includes hundreds of thousands of clones, about 16% of them detected once, and 0.09% to 0.095% sits in the top ten. Sequenced material: naive CD4+ T cells from blood. The receptors here all came from a man aged 18 to 35 in good health.

The chain carries TRBV28 and TRBJ1-1; no clear D. Germline CDR1 MDHEN, CDR2 SYDVKM. Trimming stripped 6 bases from V and 2 bases from J, with 10 bases between. The CDR3 covers 13 residues. CDR3 region: CASRGRRNTEAFF. As DNA, the CDR3 is TGTGCCAGCAGAGGCAGGCGAAACACTGAAGCTTTCTTT.

Only a few counts were recorded for this clone. The gene calls are TRBV9 and TRBJ2-5; D may correspond to TRBD1 or TRBD2 (5 bases each). CDR3 length equals 16 residues. Looked up from germline, CDR1 is SGDLS and CDR2 is YYNGEE. V was clipped by 0 bases and J by 4 bases, with 16 bases between them. CDR3: CASSVATAAGRETQYF. The CDR3 DNA follows: TGTGCCAGCAGCGTAGCTACCGCGGCAGGGAGAGAGACCCAGTACTTC.

The chain carries TRBV9 and TRBJ2-5; 9 bases line up with TRBD1. V gave up 2 bases and J gave up 4 bases; unmatched junction bases: 6. This CDR3 has 15 residues. The germline gives CDR1 SGDLS, CDR2 YYNGEE. The CDR3 sequence: CASSVLDRGRETQYF. For the CDR3, the DNA is TGTGCCAGCAGCGTCCTGGACAGGGGAAGAGAGACCCAGTACTTC.

This clone appeared a few times. The chain couples TRBV10-3 to TRBJ1-4; D is undetermined. The length of the CDR3 is 14 residues. Germline V gene lookup returns CDR1 ENHRY and CDR2 SYGVKD. With 6 bases removed from V and 4 bases from J, the gap between germline ends came to 12 bases. In DNA form, the CDR3 reads TGTGCCATCAGGTCCCAGCGCGATAATGAAAAACTGTTTTTT. It specifies CAIRSQRDNEKLFF.

The chain is built from TRBV18 and TRBJ2-3; D uncertain. Germline lookup yields CDR1 KGHSH and CDR2 LQKENI. The ends were cut back, 4 bases at V and 0 bases at J, with 5 bases in the middle. CDR3 length equals 13 residues. Here the CDR3 DNA reads TGTGCCAGCTCACGATCAAGCACAGATACGCAGTATTTT. Translation: CASSRSSTDTQYF. Drawing the rest from reference TRBV18 and TRBJ2-3, the complete variable domain is NAGVMQNPRHLVRRRGQEARLRCSPMKGHSHVYWYRQLPEEGLKFMVYLQKENIIDESGMPKERFSAEFPKEGPSILRIQQVVRGDSAAYFCASSRSSTDTQYFGPGTRLTVL.

The sample holds a few counts of this clone. The CDR3 protein is CASSLEHRQGYYYEQYF. CDR3 bases: TGTGCCAGCAGCTTAGAGCACCGACAGGGTTATTATTACGAGCAGTACTTC. This rearrangement joins TRBV7-2 to TRBJ2-7, with 7 bases lining up with TRBD1. The CDR3 has 17 residues. CDR1 and CDR2 from the germline V gene are SGHTA and FQGNSA. V was clipped by 1 base and J by 4 bases; unmatched bases: 13.

For the CDR3, the DNA is TGTGCCAGCAGCTTGGCCGCAGGGGTAGGTGAAAAACTGTTTTTT. This codes for CASSLAAGVGEKLFF. The chain joins TRBV5-6 to TRBJ1-4; perhaps TRBD1 as D (6 bases). The V end was cut by 0 bases, the J end by 7 bases, with 13 bases between. CDR1 and CDR2 from the germline V gene are SGHDT and YYEEEE. The CDR3 has 15 residues.

The rearrangement uses TRBV9 and TRBJ2-5, with 7 bases identical to TRBD2. V dropped 7 bases and J dropped 3; count of bases not matched to a gene: 9. CDR3 length equals 14 residues. Germline V gene sequence: CDR1 SGDLS, CDR2 YYNGEE. CDR3 nucleotides: TGTGCCAGCTCCCGGGTCGGGACTAAAGAGACCCAGTACTTC. This codes for CASSRVGTKETQYF.

This clone showed up just a few times. This chain joins TRBV2 and TRBJ2-7; no clear D gene. Germline V lookup: CDR1 SNHLY, CDR2 FYNNEI. V was clipped by 4 bases and J by 1 base, with 17 bases between them. This CDR3 has 16 residues. CDR3 protein: CASSGSPLWGSYEQYF. The CDR3 coding sequence is TGTGCCAGCAGTGGCTCCCCTCTATGGGGTTCCTACGAGCAGTACTTC.

This clone was counted between two and nine times. V and J are TRBV14 and TRBJ1-4; weak D call: TRBD1 (5 bases). V lost 1 base and J 8 bases, leaving 17 bases between the germline ends. The CDR3 has 16 residues. CDR1 and CDR2 (germline): SGHDN, FVKESK. The DNA of the CDR3 is TGTGCCAGCAGCCAAGTGGGCGAGACAGTAAGGGAAAAACTGTTTTTT. This codes for CASSQVGETVREKLFF.

This chain's CDR3 is CASSQDYRGWDYGYTF. The CDR3 DNA reads TGCGCCAGCAGCCAAGATTACCGGGGATGGGACTATGGCTACACCTTC. The chain uses TRBV4-3 and TRBJ1-2; D is unresolved. The CDR3 is made up of 16 amino acids. Per the germline V gene, CDR1 is LGHNA and CDR2 is YSLEER. V was clipped by 0 bases and J by 3 bases, with 14 bases between them.

The V gene is TRBV9, the J gene TRBJ1-5; tentatively, D is TRBD1 (6 bases). Trimming left V 0 bases short and J 0 bases short, with 10 bases between. The germline CDR1 and CDR2 sequences are SGDLS and YYNGEE. The CDR3 loop spans 16 amino acids. The CDR3 DNA reads TGTGCCAGCAGCGTAGGGGGGCAGGATAGCAATCAGCCCCAGCATTTT. This codes for CASSVGGQDSNQPQHF.

The chain links TRBV25-1 to TRBJ1-2, with D unclear. Germline lookup yields CDR1 MGHDK and CDR2 SYGVNS. The V end lost 6 bases, the J end lost 7 bases, and 9 bases lay between the germline ends. This CDR3 contains 11 residues. CDR3 sequence reads: CASSLGRGYTF. The CDR3 coding sequence is TGTGCCAGCAGCCTGGGCCGTGGCTACACCTTC.

This clone was seen a handful of times. The chain is built from TRBV7-2 and TRBJ2-3; D uncertain. Germline V gene sequence: CDR1 SGHTA, CDR2 FQGNSA. V was clipped by 2 bases and J by 0 bases, with 6 bases between them. This CDR3 is 14 amino acids long. The CDR3 DNA is TGTGCCAGCAGCTTAATCGGCAGCACAGATACGCAGTATTTT. This codes for CASSLIGSTDTQYF.

The chain combines TRBV6-6 with TRBJ2-5; 10 nucleotides line up with TRBD2. Looked up from germline, CDR1 is MNHNY and CDR2 is SVGAGI (reference sequence). V shed 7 bases, J shed 3 bases, and the junction held 2 bases outside the gene matches. The CDR3 covers 13 residues. The chain's CDR3 is CASKRGGEETQYF. The CDR3 coding sequence is TGTGCCAGCAAGCGGGGGGGCGAAGAGACCCAGTACTTC.

The V call is TRBV7-9, the J call TRBJ2-7; D may be TRBD2 (6 bases). CDR1 SEHNR and CDR2 FQNEAQ come from the germline V gene (reference sequence). Trimming stripped 3 bases from V and 1 base from J, with 13 bases between. The CDR3 is made up of 15 amino acids. CDR3 sequence: CASSLGAGKSYEQYF. As DNA, the CDR3 is TGTGCCAGCAGCTTGGGTGCGGGAAAATCCTACGAGCAGTACTTC.

This CDR3 reads CASSLAQGGYGYTF. The DNA of the CDR3 is TGTGCCAGCAGCTTGGCTCAGGGAGGGTATGGCTACACCTTC. V and J are TRBV5-6 and TRBJ1-2; tentative D call: TRBD1 (5 bases). V was cut by 0 bases and J by 5 bases, with 11 bases left in between. The germline V gene encodes CDR1 SGHDT and CDR2 YYEEEE. CDR3 length: 14 residues.

V and J are TRBV4-2 and TRBJ1-3, with TRBD1 matching over 8 bases. Germline V CDR1 and CDR2: LGHNA, YNFKEQ. With V trimmed by 0 bases and J by 0 bases, 4 bases remained unmatched. CDR3 length: 17 amino acids. In DNA, the CDR3 is TGTGCCAGCAGCCAAGATGGACAGGGTTTCTCTGGAAACACCATATATTTT. Protein product: CASSQDGQGFSGNTIYF.

The V call is TRBV7-3, the J call TRBJ2-6; the match to TRBD1 covers 9 bases. This CDR3 has 19 residues. Germline V gene data show CDR1 as SGHTA and CDR2 as FQGTGA. V was pared by 5 bases and J by 0 bases, with 11 bases of the junction left unmatched. The CDR3 here is CASSHTRTGAFSGANVLTF. The CDR3 bases are TGTGCCAGCAGCCATACGAGGACAGGGGCTTTCTCTGGGGCCAACGTCCTGACTTTC.

This sequence joins TRBV1 and TRBJ2-5; TRBD1 is the table's D call, not checked against the DNA. TRBV1 is given as a pseudogene. CDR3 size: 18 residues. The CDR3 sequence: CTSSPGGWVLRLQETQYF. CDR3 sequence (DNA): TGCACCAGCAGCCCAGGGGGGTGGGTACTTAGGTTGCAAGAGACCCAGTACTTC.